The next 8 T cell receptor beta chains were all read from a single sample in a study of CD8 T cells in ankylosing spondylitis. Study conclusions and caveats: Seemingly characteristic of ankylosing spondylitis blood was a TCR beta motif consisting of under ten highly homologous variants.

The antigens these receptors bind are not known. MiXCR, run by TCRdb on the 5' RACE reads, gives a single entry per CDR3 protein. The table shows roughly 300,000 distinct CDR3 sequences, with 8% occurring only once. The sequencing input was blood, either unsorted or a sorted T cell fraction (not recorded which). The receptors shown here come from a male donor with ankylosing spondylitis.

This clonotype was counted between two and nine times. This chain links TRBV13 with TRBJ2-1; D uncertain. Between the trimmed V and J ends, which lost 1 base and 9 bases, there was a span of 19 bases. The germline gives CDR1 PRHDT, CDR2 FYEKMQ (reference sequence). This CDR3 region has 16 residues. The CDR3 bases are TGTGCCAGCAGCTTAGCCCCTATGGCTATTGGTTTTGAGCAGTTCTTC. It is translated as CASSLAPMAIGFEQFF.

The J gene is TRBJ2-5, the V gene TRBV29-1, with 7 bases lining up with TRBD2. J was trimmed by 5 bases and V by 7 bases; bases with no gene match: 16. The CDR3 loop spans 15 amino acids. Germline V gene sequence: CDR1 SQVTM, CDR2 ANQGSEA. Here the CDR3 DNA reads TGCAGCGGTGGCAGGGCGGGAGTCGCCTGGGAGACCCAGTACTTC. It codes for CSGGRAGVAWETQYF.

Many counts were recorded for this clonotype. The chain uses TRBV10-3 and TRBJ2-7, with 9 bases aligning to TRBD1. The CDR3 has 14 amino acids. V lost 9 bases, J lost 5 bases, and 11 bases stayed unmatched. Germline loops: CDR1 ENHRY, CDR2 SYGVKD. CDR3 residues: CAIVAGTGPHEQYF. The CDR3 bases are TGTGCCATAGTAGCCGGGACAGGGCCCCACGAGCAGTACTTC.

This chain connects TRBV7-3 to TRBJ2-1; 8 bases are shared with TRBD2. The CDR3 spans 14 residues. In germline, CDR1 is SGHTA, CDR2 FQGTGA. Germline trimming cut 7 bases from V and 9 bases from J; bases unmatched to any gene: 11. The CDR3 DNA sequence: TGTGCCAGCACCCCAACGGGAGGGCCTGGTGAGCAGTTCTTC. It codes for CASTPTGGPGEQFF. The full variable domain, in which reference TRBV7-3 and TRBJ2-1 provide the parts outside the CDR3, is GAGVSQTPSNKVTEKGKYVELRCDPISGHTALYWYRQSLGQGPEFLIYFQGTGAADDSGLPNDRFFAVRPEGSVSTLKIQRTERGDSAVYLCASTPTGGPGEQFFGPGTRLTVL.

V usage is TRBV4-2 and J usage is TRBJ1-5; a possible D gene is TRBD1 (6 bases). Trimming stripped 0 bases from V and 1 base from J, with 13 bases between. Germline CDR1 LGHNA, CDR2 YNFKEQ. The CDR3 length is 17 residues. For the CDR3, the DNA is TGTGCCAGCAGCCAAGATTGGCAGGGGTTAAGCAATCAGCCCCAGCATTTT. Amino acid sequence: CASSQDWQGLSNQPQHF.

This clonotype was found a few times. The chain uses TRBV10-3 and TRBJ2-7; 11 nucleotides match TRBD1. The CDR3 extends over 14 amino acids. The V gene end was trimmed by 9 bases and the J gene end by 4 bases; junction bases not matched to a gene: 8. Looked up from germline, CDR1 is ENHRY and CDR2 is SYGVKD. The CDR3 loop reads CAINVGQGAYEQYF. In nucleotides, the CDR3 is TGTGCCATAAACGTCGGACAGGGGGCATACGAGCAGTACTTC.

A few counts support this clonotype. The chain carries TRBV7-9 and TRBJ2-5, with 7 positions matching TRBD2. In germline, CDR1 is SEHNR, CDR2 FQNEAQ (reference sequence). The CDR3 sequence is 12 residues long. J lost 14 bases, V lost 5 bases, and 11 bases had no gene match. CDR3 protein: CASSAERGPLYF. The CDR3 DNA reads as TGTGCCAGCAGCGCCGAGCGGGGCCCCCTATACTTC.

This clonotype was detected many times. The chain joins TRBV6-5 to TRBJ2-2, with no clear D. CDR3 size: 12 residues. With 6 bases removed from V and 3 bases from J, the gap between germline ends came to 5 bases. Germline assignment: CDR1 MNHEY and CDR2 SVGAGI. The CDR3 sequence: CASRRYTGELFF. The CDR3 bases are TGTGCCAGCAGGAGGTACACCGGGGAGCTGTTTTTT.